Sequencing of this T cell receptor beta chain was carried out in a study of cytomegalovirus exposure and HLA in healthy donors (TCRdb year 2017). Background for the entire study: In an earlier analysis of around 540 of the donors, about 260 Gb of sequence data and 100 million or so unique TCR beta sequences from about 179 million T cells were reported. Besides the first cohort of roughly 660 subjects, a separate validation cohort made up of about 120 different subjects was used. High-throughput TCR immunosequencing, statistical association of individual TCRs with disease status, and machine learning were combined to predict cytomegalovirus infection status. An earlier analysis of approximately 580 of the donors used high-throughput TCR beta sequencing to judge whether each TCR beta V gene segment behaved as functional or pseudogenic. The T cell repertoires of 670 or so subjects were profiled by immunosequencing and related to cytomegalovirus serostatus. The number of donors typed differed by locus, with about 629-630 for A, B, C, DRB1 and DQB1, approximately 500 for DQA1, 606 for DPA1, and over 400 for DPB1. The later analysis used no new phenotypic data to find candidate immune exposures, relying instead on TCR beta sequences and their occurrence across donors. To study patterns of TCR occurrence, a later analysis re-analyzed previously published TCR beta repertoires from several hundred donors and added high-resolution HLA genotyping. About 280 gigabases of sequencing data and around 80 million unique TCR sequences made up an early release that covered approximately 650 HLA-typed donors. Several DR-DQ haplotypes were treated as single units for association and clustering because of strong linkage in the cohort. Among around 400 genotyped donors of the cohort, an average of approximately 240,000 unique TCR beta nucleotide sequences was sequenced per donor, of which about 19% were non-productive. Every repertoire in the discovery cohort had been generated on one and the same sequencing platform. Donor age, sex, ethnicity and CMV serostatus were compiled alongside the repertoire data. Among the roughly 380 genotyped donors, around 79% belonged to the genetic ancestry cluster associated with self-reported Caucasian donors. The study was designed to test whether signatures of past pathogen exposure could be identified by cataloging public T cell receptors. HLA typing included class I and class II loci at four-digit resolution. In a later genetic analysis, genome-wide SNP genotypes for about three fifths of the roughly 670 donors were used, and that subset was treated as a discovery cohort.

The cohort was made up of approximately 670 healthy bone marrow donors. At the time of sampling, every cohort member was nominally healthy, though immune exposures that went unrecorded were likely present. The donor was CMV seronegative and belonged to the group of several hundred seronegative cohort members. Every donor gave a peripheral blood sample, and the peripheral blood mononuclear cells from that sample were used for TCR beta sequencing. The Qiagen DNeasy Blood Extraction Kit was used to extract genomic DNA from the blood cell samples. CDR1 and CDR2 were assigned from the germline V gene as SGHAT and FQNNGV. The CDR3 covers 15 residues, taking in both the cysteine and the phenylalanine. Kept here is only the CDR3 DNA, which spans 45 bases and is read in frame from base 1. Ends trimmed: V by 4 bases, J by 6 bases; bases unmatched to a gene: 10. The protocol used for the library was the immunoSEQ multiplex PCR assay. For the multiplex PCR, a mixture combining 60 forward primers for TCR Vbeta segments and 13 reverse primers for TCR Jbeta segments was used. A multiplex PCR assay on genomic DNA amplified the CDR3 region of rearranged TCR beta genes. The Illumina HiSeq System was used to sequence the amplified TCR beta libraries as 87-base-pair reads. The authors processed their data as follows. A later analysis counted tens of millions of unique TCR beta chains across the 500 to 850 repertoires, and 9.5 million to 11 million of these chains were shared by at least two donors. Raw reads were error-corrected and collapsed into unique sequences with a nearest-neighbor algorithm that merged closely related sequences to remove PCR and sequencing errors. To assign V, D and J gene segments, CDR3 sequences were aligned to IMGT reference sequences. For a sequence to be retained, a match of at least six nucleotides was required to both a V gene segment and a J gene segment. Rearrangements were called productive when the CDR3 lacked stop codons and stayed in frame with V and J; all others were non-productive. CDR3 was defined according to IMGT convention as the region running from the second conserved V-encoded cysteine to the conserved J-encoded phenylalanine. In an earlier analysis of more than 550 of the donors, sequences lacking an unambiguous match to a single V gene segment were excluded. In an earlier analysis of more than 500 of the donors, a V segment was called functional when productive rearrangements were above 56.7%, and segregating when the standard deviation between donors exceeded 5%. A statistical classification framework was built to diagnose cytomegalovirus status from the catalog of TCR beta chain sequences. A later analysis assigned V and J genes by comparing TCR nucleotide sequences with IMGT/GENE-DB human TR gene sequences. In a later analysis, CDR3 sequences and most-parsimonious VDJ recombination scenarios were assigned using the TCRdist pipeline. In a later analysis, each TCR beta chain was defined by its CDR3 amino acid sequence together with its V-gene family, and reads without a unique V-gene family were excluded. As a way to deal with suspected cross-contamination and a sequencing artifact, a later analysis dropped roughly 620 nucleotide sequences that were highly shared and had low generation probability. In a later analysis, a clonal expansion index was calculated for each public chain from normalized within-repertoire ranks of inferred template counts. In a later analysis, generation probabilities were computed with a VDJ recombination model fitted to out-of-frame rearrangements, and the resulting probabilities were checked against IGoR. In a later analysis, hypergeometric tests were used to score TCR-TCR, TCR-HLA and TCR-CMV co-occurrence, with a repertoire-size bias correction applied to TCR pairs. To estimate false discovery rates, a later analysis permuted the HLA or CMV assignments 20 times. In a later analysis, co-occurring TCRs were grouped with DBSCAN, and TCRdist sequence similarity was added when clustering was performed within HLA-allele-positive subsets. Repertoires with fewer than 30,000 or more than 120,000 public chains were left out of co-occurrence clustering, as were five repertoires with anomalous nucleotide sharing. TCRdb provides this immuneACCESS table in a form limited to in-frame rearrangements. Some clones are lacking; in checked studies, under half of them reflect an unresolved V gene, and why the rest are absent is not known. V, J and clone size were drawn from that table, and D and trimming were deduced from the DNA. For this sample the table gives approximately 150,000 clones, of which over 75% were detected only once. The ten top clones hold 1.5% to 2% of the sample.

On this clone: Its recognized antigen is unknown. Base qualities are not provided; no much larger clone lies one nucleotide away.

Overall study outcomes, separate from this receptor: A group of highly shared sequence variants was considered likely to be a technical artifact of the sequencing pipeline. In an earlier analysis of approximately 590 of the donors, most TCR beta V segments appeared in productive rearrangements about 87% or about 30% of the time, broadly matching IMGT annotations. Most TCR sequences were seen in very few donors, while some public TCRs were found in many individuals. A later analysis associated 16,951 TCR beta sequences with specific HLA alleles at a false discovery rate of 0.05. Immune exposure information for the cohort was limited to CMV serostatus. Most CMV-associated TCR beta chains appeared to be HLA-restricted in a later analysis, and the HLA associations seemed to be driven largely by CMV exposure. Linkage disequilibrium might explain the correlated functional status among segregating V segments, but an unknown experimental factor could not be ruled out. HLA typing was unavailable for some donors at each locus, so association tests used only the typed subset. When HLA alleles, especially DR and DQ, strongly co-occurred, TCR associations were difficult to assign to individual alleles. A later genetic analysis reported fewer N-insertions in productive TCRs among donors in an Asian-associated ancestry cluster than the roughly 650-donor mean. The authors suggested that the approach could potentially be extended to other disease states and immunological phenotypes. A further reported finding was that TCR beta sequences accurately predicted the HLA-A and HLA-B alleles for most subjects in the first cohort. In the study, around 150 TCR beta chains were listed as associated with cytomegalovirus. In a later analysis, TCR association rates were found to vary across HLA loci, with the most associated TCRs seen for DRB1 alleles and the fewest for HLA-C alleles. Presence/absence analyses assumed roughly uniform sequencing depth across donors, an assumption that may not hold. V-gene and J-gene trimming of TCR beta chains was associated with a missense DCLRE1C variant in a later genetic analysis, and the association was replicated in an independent cohort. In vitro tests confirmed that three of the cytomegalovirus-associated TCR beta chains recognize cytomegalovirus antigens. In both the original and validation cohorts, the classifier was reported to diagnose cytomegalovirus status with high specificity and sensitivity. A later analysis reported that several top co-occurrence clusters appeared linked to parvovirus B19, influenza, CMV and Epstein-Barr virus. Because counts were too low, seventeen rarely observed V segments, including chromosome 9 orphons, were left out of the earlier analysis of 500 to 650 of the donors. The cohort was sequenced for TCR beta chains only, and without alpha or paired-chain data the features that could be detected were limited. Some IMGT-functional V segments, including TRBV6-2 and TRBV6-3, could not be told apart with the 87-base-pair reads, so those segments were excluded. In a later analysis, HLA-associated TCR beta chains were found to be more clonally expanded and to have lower generation probabilities than equally common non-associated chains.

This receptor was obtained from a woman younger than 45 in good health and CMV-seronegative. Source material: PBMCs. In this chain, TRBV11-2 is recombined with TRBJ2-7; 9 bases in between match TRBD1. This receptor has the CDR3 CASSSTGTGFFEQYF. The nucleotide sequence reads as follows: TGTGCCAGCAGCTCCACCGGGACAGGGTTCTTCGAGCAGTACTTC. Reference TRBV11-2 and TRBJ2-7 proteins supply the regions before and after the CDR3; the full variable domain is: EAGVAQSPRYKIIEKRQSVAFWCNPISGHATLYWYQQILGQGPKLLIQFQNNGVVDDSQLPKDRFSAERLKGVDSTLKIQPAKLEDSAVYLCASSSTGTGFFEQYFGPGTRLTVT.